The 20 T cell receptor beta chains in this list originate from one sample, sequenced in a study of T cell responses to AZD1222 COVID-19 vaccine. Libraries were prepared by immunoSEQ multiplex PCR; TCRdb keeps only in-frame clonotypes and omits some of them. The profile shows more than 150,000 clones, 88% of them singletons. Sequencing was performed on peripheral blood, taken 28 days after the second AZD1222 dose. Receptors were obtained from an adult who received the AZD1222 COVID-19 vaccine.

The rearrangement uses TRBV7-2 and TRBJ2-7; 7 bases line up with TRBD2. V dropped 1 base and J dropped 2; count of bases not matched to a gene: 8. Per germline, CDR1 SGHTA and CDR2 FQGNSA. This CDR3 spans 16 amino acids. The CDR3 region is CASSLDPGGTPYEQYF. In nucleotides, the CDR3 is TGTGCCAGCAGCTTAGACCCGGGGGGAACCCCCTACGAGCAGTACTTC.

CDR3 sequence: CASTGAKSDEQFF. In DNA, the CDR3 is TGTGCCTCCACGGGGGCGAAGTCGGATGAGCAGTTCTTC. The chain carries TRBV30 and TRBJ2-1, with D possibly called TRBD1 or TRBD2 (6 bases each). Germline loops: CDR1 GTSNPN, CDR2 SVGIG (reference sequence). Trimming removed 7 bases at V and 8 bases at J, with 18 bases between. The CDR3 contains 13 residues.

V is TRBV10-3 and J is TRBJ1-1; no reliable D call. The germline CDR1 and CDR2 sequences are ENHRY and SYGVKD. Trimming removed 0 bases at V and 1 base at J, with 9 bases between. The CDR3 is 15 residues long. The CDR3 reads CAISESWRENTEAFF. The CDR3, as DNA: TGTGCCATCAGTGAGTCTTGGAGGGAGAACACTGAAGCTTTCTTT.

This rearrangement joins TRBV27 to TRBJ2-3; TRBD1 aligns across 8 bases. Germline CDR1 and CDR2: MNHEY and SMNVEV (reference sequence). V gave up 5 bases and J gave up 6 bases; unmatched junction bases: 10. CDR3 size: 15 residues. The chain's CDR3 is CASSITGDRGDTQYF. The DNA for the CDR3 is TGTGCCAGCAGTATTACCGGCGACAGGGGTGATACGCAGTATTTT.

The gene calls are TRBV6-1 and TRBJ2-7; D is ambiguous. Trimming stripped 0 bases from V and 1 base from J, with 10 bases between. The CDR3 totals 15 residues. Germline lookup yields CDR1 MNHNS and CDR2 SASEGT. The CDR3 DNA follows: TGTGCCAGCAGTGAAGCGCTTTGGGCGTCCTACGAGCAGTACTTC. This codes for CASSEALWASYEQYF.

This chain joins TRBV29-1 and TRBJ1-1; 8 positions match TRBD1. This CDR3 has 13 residues. In germline, CDR1 is SQVTM, CDR2 ANQGSEA. V gave up 7 bases and J gave up 4 bases; unmatched junction bases: 8. The CDR3 nucleotides are TGCAGCGCCGAGGGACAGGAGGGCACTGAAGCTTTCTTT. It translates to CSAEGQEGTEAFF.

This clone is a singleton in its sample. The same CDR3 can be traced to other DNA sequences in this sample. The chain carries TRBV18 and TRBJ2-3; D is uncertain. The CDR3 covers 11 residues. V lost 3 bases to trimming and J lost 4 bases, with 2 bases between them. Germline CDR1 reads KGHSH; CDR2 reads LQKENI. CDR3 region: CASSPSDTQYF. Here the CDR3 DNA reads TGTGCCAGCTCACCCTCAGATACGCAGTATTTT.

The V call is TRBV7-2, the J call TRBJ2-1, with 7 bases aligning to TRBD2. Per the germline V gene, CDR1 is SGHTA and CDR2 is FQGNSA. The CDR3 loop spans 17 amino acids. The V segment lost 3 bases and the J segment 7 bases; nucleotides outside the gene matches: 15. In nucleotides, the CDR3 is TGTGCCAGCAGCTTTTCCCGACCGGGACTACAACCGAATGAGCAGTTCTTC. This encodes CASSFSRPGLQPNEQFF.

The chain carries TRBV7-3 and TRBJ2-7, with D possibly being TRBD1 or TRBD2 (6 bases each). The V gene's germline CDR1 is SGHTA and CDR2 FQGTGA. V was clipped by 5 bases and J by 3 bases, with 14 bases between them. This CDR3 contains 14 residues. CDR3 DNA: TGTGCCAGCAGCCTTCTAGGGGGAGGCTACGAGCAGTACTTC. It specifies CASSLLGGGYEQYF.

This rearrangement joins TRBV24-1 to TRBJ1-3; D is uncertain. Germline V gene lookup returns CDR1 KGHDR and CDR2 SFDVKD. V was trimmed by 6 bases and J by 0 bases, leaving 8 bases between them. The CDR3 has 14 residues. The CDR3, as DNA: TGTGCCACCAGTATGAGGATCTCTGGAAACACCATATATTTT. Translated, it gives CATSMRISGNTIYF.

This clone has only one observation. This chain connects TRBV2 to TRBJ2-3; 8 nucleotides agree with TRBD2. After removal of 3 bases from V and 3 bases from J, the junction contained 5 bases not matched to a gene. CDR3 size: 15 residues. Germline CDR1 is SNHLY and CDR2 is FYNNEI. The CDR3: CASSELASGTDTQYF. The CDR3 DNA is TGTGCCAGCAGTGAGCTGGCTAGCGGGACAGATACGCAGTATTTT.

The chain combines TRBV19 with TRBJ2-5; 11 bases fit TRBD1. The CDR3 is made up of 15 amino acids. Germline CDR1 is LNHDA and CDR2 is SQIVND (reference sequence). J was trimmed by 5 bases and V by 6 bases; bases with no gene match: 8. The CDR3 sequence: CASRDRGLVGETQYF. CDR3 sequence (DNA): TGTGCCAGTAGGGACAGGGGGCTTGTTGGGGAGACCCAGTACTTC. The variable domain in full, with the rest retrieved from reference TRBV19 and TRBJ2-5, is DGGITQSPKYLFRKEGQNVTLSCEQNLNHDAMYWYRQDPGQGLRLIYYSQIVNDFQKGDIAEGYSVSREKKESFPLTVTSAQKNPTAFYLCASRDRGLVGETQYFGPGTRLLVL.

The CDR3 is CAIRVGQANTGELFF. Written as DNA, the CDR3 is TGTGCCATCAGAGTCGGACAGGCGAACACCGGGGAGCTGTTTTTT. This chain links TRBV10-3 with TRBJ2-2; 7 bases agree with TRBD1. Germline CDR1 reads ENHRY; CDR2 reads SYGVKD. V dropped 6 bases and J dropped 0; count of bases not matched to a gene: 4. There are 15 residues in the CDR3.

This sequence joins TRBV27 and TRBJ1-2; a possible D gene is TRBD1 (6 bases). The CDR3 sequence is 15 residues long. Trimming pared 0 bases from V and 5 bases from J, leaving 13 bases between. Germline lookup yields CDR1 MNHEY and CDR2 SMNVEV (reference sequence). CDR3 sequence reads: CASSLSGQPLYGYTF. The CDR3 region has the DNA TGTGCCAGCAGTTTATCCGGACAGCCTTTATATGGCTACACCTTC.

The CDR3 loop is CASPWMKTGTGELFF. CDR3 DNA sequence: TGCGCCAGCCCGTGGATGAAAACGGGCACCGGGGAGCTGTTTTTT. This chain connects TRBV23-1 to TRBJ2-2; D not certain. TRBV23-1 is annotated as an ORF whose role is uncertain. The CDR3 covers 15 residues. Trimming removed 8 bases at V and 4 bases at J, with 17 bases between.

V usage is TRBV6-5 and J usage is TRBJ2-2; 8 bases are shared with TRBD2. Trimming removed 7 bases from V and 9 bases from J; junction bases left unmatched: 10. The CDR3 consists of 14 residues. CDR1 and CDR2 (germline): MNHEY, SVGAGI. CDR3 nucleotides: TGTGCCAGCAAGCCCGGACTAGCTTGGTGGGAGCTGTTTTTT. It codes for CASKPGLAWWELFF.

The chain recombines TRBV28 with TRBJ2-7, with TRBD2 matching over 11 bases. With 4 bases clipped from V and 5 bases from J, the junction kept 10 bases outside the gene matches. The CDR3 covers 16 residues. The germline CDR1 and CDR2 sequences are MDHEN and SYDVKM. DNA for the CDR3: TGTGCCAGCAGTTCAACCACTAGCGGGAGTTCGAACGAGCAGTACTTC. It codes for CASSSTTSGSSNEQYF.

The gene calls are TRBV7-2 and TRBJ2-3; 9 bases map to TRBD1. The CDR3 sequence is 18 residues long. The germline CDR1 and CDR2 sequences are SGHTA and FQGNSA. Trimming removed 2 bases from V and 0 bases from J; junction bases left unmatched: 9. The CDR3 spells CASSLSRTGAYSTDTQYF. The CDR3 DNA sequence: TGTGCCAGCAGCTTATCTAGGACAGGGGCATATAGCACAGATACGCAGTATTTT.

The J gene is TRBJ2-7, the V gene TRBV27; D unclear. Germline values: CDR1 MNHEY, CDR2 SMNVEV (reference sequence). Trimming took off 2 bases at V and 2 bases at J, with 13 bases between the two ends. The CDR3 has 15 residues. The CDR3 here is CASSLATSPTYEQYF. For the CDR3, the DNA is TGTGCCAGCAGTTTAGCGACATCTCCAACCTACGAGCAGTACTTC.

The chain carries TRBV11-3 and TRBJ2-1, with D unresolved. CDR3 length: 13 residues. Trimming pared 0 bases from V and 8 bases from J, leaving 8 bases between. Per germline, CDR1 SGHNT and CDR2 YENEEA. The CDR3 DNA reads as TGTGCCAGCAGCTTAGATCAGGCCGATGAGCAGTTCTTC. This sequence encodes CASSLDQADEQFF. Filled out from reference TRBV11-3 and TRBJ2-1, the complete variable domain reads EAGVVQSPRYKIIEKKQPVAFWCNPISGHNTLYWYLQNLGQGPELLIRYENEEAVDDSQLPKDRFSAERLKGVDSTLKIQPAELGDSAVYLCASSLDQADEQFFGPGTRLTVL.